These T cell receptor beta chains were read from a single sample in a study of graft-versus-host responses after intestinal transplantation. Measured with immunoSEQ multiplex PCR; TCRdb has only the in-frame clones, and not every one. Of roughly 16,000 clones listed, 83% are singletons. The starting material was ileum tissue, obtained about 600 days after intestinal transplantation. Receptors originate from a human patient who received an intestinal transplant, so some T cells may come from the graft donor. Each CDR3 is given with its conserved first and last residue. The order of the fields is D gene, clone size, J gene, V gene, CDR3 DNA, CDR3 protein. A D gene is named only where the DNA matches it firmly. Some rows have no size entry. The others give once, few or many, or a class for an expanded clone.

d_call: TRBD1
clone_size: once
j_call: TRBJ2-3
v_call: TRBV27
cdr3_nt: TGTGCCAGCAGGAAACAGGGGGCCGGAGATACGCAGTATTTT
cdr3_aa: CASRKQGAGDTQYF

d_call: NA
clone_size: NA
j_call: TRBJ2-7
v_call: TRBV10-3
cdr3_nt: TGTGCCATCAACCGTTTTGGCGAGCAGTACTTC
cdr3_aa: CAINRFGEQYF

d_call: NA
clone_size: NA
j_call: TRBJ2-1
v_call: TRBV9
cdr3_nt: TGTGCCAGCAGCGTAGAGTCATGGGGGTACAATGAGCAGTTCTTC
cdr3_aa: CASSVESWGYNEQFF

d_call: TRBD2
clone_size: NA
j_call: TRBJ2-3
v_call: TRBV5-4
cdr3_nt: TGTGCCAGCAGCACTAGCGGGGGGGTCGATACGCAGTATTTT
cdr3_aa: CASSTSGGVDTQYF

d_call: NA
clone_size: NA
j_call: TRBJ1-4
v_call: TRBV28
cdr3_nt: TGTGCCAGCAGACCAAGCGTGGGATTTGGAACTAATGAAAAACTGTTTTTT
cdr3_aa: CASRPSVGFGTNEKLFF

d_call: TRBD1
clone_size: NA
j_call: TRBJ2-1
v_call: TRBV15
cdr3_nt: TGTGCCACCAGCAGAGGAGACAGGGCGTACAATGAGCAGTTCTTC
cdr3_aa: CATSRGDRAYNEQFF

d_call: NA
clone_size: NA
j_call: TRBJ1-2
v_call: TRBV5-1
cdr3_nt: TGCGCCAGCAGCTTTTCGAAGAGTGGCTACACCTTC
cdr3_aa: CASSFSKSGYTF

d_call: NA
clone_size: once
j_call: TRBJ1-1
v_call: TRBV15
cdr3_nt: TGTGCCACCAGTTGGTTCGTGGGGGGCGGGAACACTGAAGCTTTCTTT
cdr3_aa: CATSWFVGGGNTEAFF

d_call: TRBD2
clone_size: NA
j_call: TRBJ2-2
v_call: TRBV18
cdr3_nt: TGTGCCAGTTCCGGGACTAGCGGCACCGGGGAGCTGTTTTTT
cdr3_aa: CASSGTSGTGELFF

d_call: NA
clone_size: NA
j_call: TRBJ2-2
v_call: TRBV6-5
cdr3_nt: TGTGCCAGCATCGCCCGACCGTATGAAACCGGGGAGCTGTTTTTT
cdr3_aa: CASIARPYETGELFF

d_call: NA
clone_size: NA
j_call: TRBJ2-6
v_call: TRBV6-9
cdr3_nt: TGTGCCAGCAGTCGGAGGAGGCCTTACGACAAAAGTCGGGCCAACGTCCTGACTTTC
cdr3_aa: CASSRRRPYDKSRANVLTF

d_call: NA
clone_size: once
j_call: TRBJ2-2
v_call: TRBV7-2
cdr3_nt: TGTGCCAGCAGCTCGACTAGCGGGGAGCTGTTTTTT
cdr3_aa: CASSSTSGELFF

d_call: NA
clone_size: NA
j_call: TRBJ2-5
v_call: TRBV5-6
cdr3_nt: TGTGCCAGCAGCCTTCTCAGGGAGCAGTACTTC
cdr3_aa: CASSLLREQYF

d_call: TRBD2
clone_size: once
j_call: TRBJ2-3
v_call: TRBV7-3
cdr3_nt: TGTGCCAGCAGTCGGACTAGCGGGGGGACCTCAGATACGCAGTATTTT
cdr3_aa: CASSRTSGGTSDTQYF

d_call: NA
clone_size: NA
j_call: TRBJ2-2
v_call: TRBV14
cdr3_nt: TGTGCCAGCAGCCAGAGGCTCGGGGAGCTGTTTTTT
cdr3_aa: CASSQRLGELFF

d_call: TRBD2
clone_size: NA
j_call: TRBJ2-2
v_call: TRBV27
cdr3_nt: TGTGCCAGCAGTTTAAGGCAGAGCGGGATGGACGCCGGGGAGCTGTTTTTT
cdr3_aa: CASSLRQSGMDAGELFF

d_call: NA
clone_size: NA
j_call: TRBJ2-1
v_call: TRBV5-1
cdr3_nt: TGCGCCAGCAGCTTCTCGTTCCGGGCTTCAAGGTTCTTC
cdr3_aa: CASSFSFRASRFF

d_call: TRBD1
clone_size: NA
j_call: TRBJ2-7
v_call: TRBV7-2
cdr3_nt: TGTGCCAGCAGCCCCTGGACAGGGAGGTCCTACGAGCAGTACTTC
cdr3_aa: CASSPWTGRSYEQYF

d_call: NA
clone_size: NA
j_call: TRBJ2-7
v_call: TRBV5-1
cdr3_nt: TGCGCCAGCAGTCGCTCCGGGACCGAGTACGAGCAGTACTTC
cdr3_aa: CASSRSGTEYEQYF

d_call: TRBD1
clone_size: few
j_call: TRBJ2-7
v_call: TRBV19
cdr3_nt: TGTGCCAGTTCCGGGACAGCCTTCTACGAGCAGTACTTC
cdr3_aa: CASSGTAFYEQYF

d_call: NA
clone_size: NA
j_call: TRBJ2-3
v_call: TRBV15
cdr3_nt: TGTGCCACCTGTCCGGAGTCCATCACAGATACGCAGTATTTT
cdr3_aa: CATCPESITDTQYF

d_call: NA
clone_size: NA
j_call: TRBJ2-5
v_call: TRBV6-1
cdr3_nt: TGTGCCAGCAGTGAAGCGCGCGGCACCCAGTACTTC
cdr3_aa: CASSEARGTQYF

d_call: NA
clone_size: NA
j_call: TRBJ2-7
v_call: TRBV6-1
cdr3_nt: TGTGCCAGCAGTGACGACAGTTCCTACGAGCAGTACTTC
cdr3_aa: CASSDDSSYEQYF

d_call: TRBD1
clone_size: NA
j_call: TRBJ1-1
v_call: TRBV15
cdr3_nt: TGTGCCACCAGCAGGGACAGGGCAAGCACTGAAGCTTTCTTT
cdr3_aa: CATSRDRASTEAFF

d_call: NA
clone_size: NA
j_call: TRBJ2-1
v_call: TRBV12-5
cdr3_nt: TGTGCTAGTGGTTTGGGTGAGCAGTTCTTC
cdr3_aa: CASGLGEQFF

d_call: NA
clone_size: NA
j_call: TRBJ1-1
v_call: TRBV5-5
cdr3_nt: TGTGCCAGCAGCTTGAGTCGGATGAACACTGAAGCTTTCTTT
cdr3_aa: CASSLSRMNTEAFF

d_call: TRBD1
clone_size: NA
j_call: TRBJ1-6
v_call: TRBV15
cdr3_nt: TGTGCCACCAGCAGAGGGGACAGAAATAATTCACCCCTCCACTTT
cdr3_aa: CATSRGDRNNSPLHF

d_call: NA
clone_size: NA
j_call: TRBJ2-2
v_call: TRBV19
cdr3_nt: TGTGCCAGTAGTATTAGTGGTGGGCAGCTGAACACCGGGGAGCTGTTTTTT
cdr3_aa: CASSISGGQLNTGELFF

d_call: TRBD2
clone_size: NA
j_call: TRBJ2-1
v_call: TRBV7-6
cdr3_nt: TGTGCCAGCAGCTTAGCGAGCGGGGGGGTGCCCTACAATGAGCAGTTCTTC
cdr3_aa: CASSLASGGVPYNEQFF

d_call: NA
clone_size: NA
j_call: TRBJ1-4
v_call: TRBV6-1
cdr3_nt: TGTGCCAGCGTCGGCAGGGTTAATGAAAAACTGTTTTTT
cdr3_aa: CASVGRVNEKLFF

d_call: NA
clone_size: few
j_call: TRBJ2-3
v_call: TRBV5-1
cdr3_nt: TGCGCCAGCAGCTTGGGTGTGTTAGGCACAGATACGCAGTATTTT
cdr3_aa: CASSLGVLGTDTQYF

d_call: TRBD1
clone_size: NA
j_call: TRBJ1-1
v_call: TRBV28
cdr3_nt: TGTGCCAGCAGTCCCACAGGGGGCGGGTTGAGCACTGAAGCTTTCTTT
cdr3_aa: CASSPTGGGLSTEAFF

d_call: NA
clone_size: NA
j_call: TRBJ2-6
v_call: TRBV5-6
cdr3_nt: TGTGCCAGCAGCTTCGTGGCTGGGGCCAACGTCCTGACTTTC
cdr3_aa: CASSFVAGANVLTF

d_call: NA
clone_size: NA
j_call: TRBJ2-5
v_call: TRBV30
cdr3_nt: TGTGCCTGGAGTACCCCCCGGGAGCTACAAGAGACCCAGTACTTC
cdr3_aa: CAWSTPRELQETQYF

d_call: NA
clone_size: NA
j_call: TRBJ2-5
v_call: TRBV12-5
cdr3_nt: TGTGCTAGTGGTTTCGTAGGGGTAGTCGAGACCCAGTACTTC
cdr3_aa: CASGFVGVVETQYF

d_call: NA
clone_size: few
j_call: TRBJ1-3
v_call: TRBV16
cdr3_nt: TGTGCCAGCAGCCCACAGGGAAGGAGAAACACCATATATTTT
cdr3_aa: CASSPQGRRNTIYF

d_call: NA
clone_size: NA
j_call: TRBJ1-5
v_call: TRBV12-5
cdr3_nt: TGTGCTAGTGGAGGGGACGGCTATCAGCCCCAGCATTTT
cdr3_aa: CASGGDGYQPQHF

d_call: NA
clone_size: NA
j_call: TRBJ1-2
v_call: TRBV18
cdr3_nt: TGTGCCAGCTCCGAGAAAAGGGGAGGTGCATGGTGGCTCTACACCTTC
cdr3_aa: CASSEKRGGAWWLYTF

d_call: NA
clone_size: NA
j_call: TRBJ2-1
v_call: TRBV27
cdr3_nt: TGTGCCAGCAGTTTATTAGCTAGCTCCTACAATGAGCAGTTCTTC
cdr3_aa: CASSLLASSYNEQFF

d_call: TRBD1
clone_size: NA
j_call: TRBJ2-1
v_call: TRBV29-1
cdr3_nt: TGCAGCGTTCGACAGGGGAACAATGAGCAGTTCTTC
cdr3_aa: CSVRQGNNEQFF

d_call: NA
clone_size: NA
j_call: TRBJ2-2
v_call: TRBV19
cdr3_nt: TGTGCCAGTAACACCTTAGGCGGGGAGCTGTTTTTT
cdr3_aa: CASNTLGGELFF

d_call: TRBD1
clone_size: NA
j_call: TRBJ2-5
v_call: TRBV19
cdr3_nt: TGTGCCACCGGGACAGGGGTGAGCCAAGAGACCCAGTACTTC
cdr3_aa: CATGTGVSQETQYF

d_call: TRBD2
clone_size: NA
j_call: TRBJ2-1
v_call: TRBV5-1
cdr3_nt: TGCGCCAGCAGCAGGCAGACTAGCGGGGGGGCCGATGAGCAGTTCTTC
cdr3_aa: CASSRQTSGGADEQFF

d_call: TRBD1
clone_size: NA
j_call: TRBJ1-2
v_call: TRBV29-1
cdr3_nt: TGCAGCGTAACTGACAGGGCCGGTGGCTACACCTTC
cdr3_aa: CSVTDRAGGYTF

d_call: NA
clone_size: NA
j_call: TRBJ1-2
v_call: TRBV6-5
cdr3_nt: TGTGCCAGCAGTTCACAGGGAAGTGGAGGCTACACCTTC
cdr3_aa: CASSSQGSGGYTF

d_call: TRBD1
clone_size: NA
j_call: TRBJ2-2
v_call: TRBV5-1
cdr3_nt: TGCGCCAGCGACCTACAGGGGAACGGGGAGCTGTTTTTT
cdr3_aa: CASDLQGNGELFF

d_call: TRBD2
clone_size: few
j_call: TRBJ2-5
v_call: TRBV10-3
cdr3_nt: TGTGCCATCAGTGAGGCGGGCGGGGGGGCAATGGAGACCCAGTACTTC
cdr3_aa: CAISEAGGGAMETQYF

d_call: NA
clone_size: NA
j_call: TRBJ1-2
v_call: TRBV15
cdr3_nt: TGTGCCACCAGCAGAGATCGGGTAATCGAGAGTGGCTACACCTTC
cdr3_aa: CATSRDRVIESGYTF

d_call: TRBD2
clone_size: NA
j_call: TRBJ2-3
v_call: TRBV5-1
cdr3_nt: TGCGCCAGCAGCCCAGGGACTAGCGGGGGGGCGGATACGCAGTATTTT
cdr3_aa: CASSPGTSGGADTQYF

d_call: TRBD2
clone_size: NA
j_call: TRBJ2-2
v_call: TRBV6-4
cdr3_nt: TGTGCCTCAAAGACTAGCGGGGGAACCGGGGAGCTGTTTTTT
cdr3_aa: CASKTSGGTGELFF

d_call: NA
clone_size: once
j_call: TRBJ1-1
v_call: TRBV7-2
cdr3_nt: TGTGCCAGCAGCTTAGGGGTGGGGGGCGGTGAAGCTTTCTTT
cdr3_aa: CASSLGVGGGEAFF

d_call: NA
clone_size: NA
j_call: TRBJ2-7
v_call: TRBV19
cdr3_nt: TGTGCCAGTAGTATCGGGAATCCCGCCTACGAGCAGTACTTC
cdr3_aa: CASSIGNPAYEQYF

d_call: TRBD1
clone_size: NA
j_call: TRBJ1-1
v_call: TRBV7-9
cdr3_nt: TGTGCCAGCAGCCCTTGGGACAGAGGAGCTTTCTTT
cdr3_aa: CASSPWDRGAFF

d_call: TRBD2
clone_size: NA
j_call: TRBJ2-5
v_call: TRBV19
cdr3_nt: TGTGCCAGTAGTATAGGGGCGACAGCGGGGGGGTACCAAGAGACCCAGTACTTC
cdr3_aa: CASSIGATAGGYQETQYF